This T cell receptor beta chain is drawn from a study of cytotoxic CD8 clonotypes in ibrutinib-treated CLL. Study-wide points: Public clonotypes, found uncommonly, either contracted or stayed stable on treatment. Clonality correlated strongly with circulating CD8+ T cells and exceeded age-matched healthy donors at baseline.

Of note for this clone: Antigen: not known.

The CDR3 consists of 13 residues. CDR1 and CDR2 (germline): SNHLY, FYNNEI. Trimming cost V 6 bases and J 4 bases, with 12 bases left between them. Depth targeted 1 in 200,000 to 1 in 1 million T cells, averaging 10x coverage per clonotype. The repertoire was sequenced with immunoSEQ multiplex PCR; TCRdb's copy has only in-frame clones and lacks some. This sample carries approximately 280,000 clones, more than 70% of them seen once, and the ten largest clones take around 5.3%. This chain connects TRBV2 to TRBJ1-2; D is ambiguous. This clonotype was obtained from a human donor with chronic lymphocytic leukemia. The sequences come from PBMCs, collected at disease progression, from a patient treated with ibrutinib. The CDR3 is CASRATGSYGYTF. In DNA form, the CDR3 reads TGTGCCAGCAGAGCTACCGGGAGCTATGGCTACACCTTC. Together with reference TRBV2 and TRBJ1-2, the CDR3 gives the full variable domain: EPEVTQTPSHQVTQMGQEVILRCVPISNHLYFYWYRQILGQKVEFLVSFYNNEISEKSEIFDDQFSVERPDGSNFTLKIRSTKLEDSAMYFCASRATGSYGYTFGSGTRLTVV.